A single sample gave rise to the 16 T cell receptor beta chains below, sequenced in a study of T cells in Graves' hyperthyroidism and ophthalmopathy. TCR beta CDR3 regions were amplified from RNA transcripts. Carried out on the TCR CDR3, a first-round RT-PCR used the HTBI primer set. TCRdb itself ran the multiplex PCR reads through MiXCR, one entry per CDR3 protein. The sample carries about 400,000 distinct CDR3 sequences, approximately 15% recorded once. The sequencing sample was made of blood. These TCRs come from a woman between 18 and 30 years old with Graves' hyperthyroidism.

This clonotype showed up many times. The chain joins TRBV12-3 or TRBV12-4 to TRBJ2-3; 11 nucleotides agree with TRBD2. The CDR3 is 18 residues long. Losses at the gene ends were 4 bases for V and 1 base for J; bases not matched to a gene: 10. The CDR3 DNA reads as TGTGCCAGCAGTTCATCACTAGCGGGAGCAGGGGGCACAGATACGCAGTATTTT. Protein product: CASSSSLAGAGGTDTQYF.

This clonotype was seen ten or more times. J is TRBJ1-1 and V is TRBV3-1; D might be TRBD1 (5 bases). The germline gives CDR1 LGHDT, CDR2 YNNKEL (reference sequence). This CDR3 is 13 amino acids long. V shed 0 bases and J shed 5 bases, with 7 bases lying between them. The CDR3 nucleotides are TGTGCCAGCAGCCAAGACGGGGGTACTGAAGCTTTCTTT. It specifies CASSQDGGTEAFF.

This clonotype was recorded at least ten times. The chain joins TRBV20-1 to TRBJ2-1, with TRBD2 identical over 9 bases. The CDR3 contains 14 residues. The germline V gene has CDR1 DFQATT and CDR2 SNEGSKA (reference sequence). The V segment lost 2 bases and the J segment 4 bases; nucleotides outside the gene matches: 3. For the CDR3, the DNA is TGCAGTGCTAGAAACGCGGGAGGGTACAATGAGCAGTTCTTC. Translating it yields CSARNAGGYNEQFF.

The CDR3 region is CASSIKGQPGKLFF. CDR3 nucleotide sequence: TGTGCCAGTAGTATAAAGGGACAGCCCGGAAAACTGTTTTTT. The chain employs TRBV19 and TRBJ1-4; the match to TRBD1 covers 7 bases. CDR1 is LNHDA, CDR2 SQIVND, per germline (reference sequence). This CDR3 is built from 14 residues. The ends lost 2 bases at V and 10 bases at J; junction bases unmatched: 7.

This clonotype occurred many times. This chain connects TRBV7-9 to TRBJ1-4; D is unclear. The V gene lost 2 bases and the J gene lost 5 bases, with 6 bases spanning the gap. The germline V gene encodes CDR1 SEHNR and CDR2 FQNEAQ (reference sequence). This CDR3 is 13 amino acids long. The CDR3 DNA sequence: TGTGCCAGCAGCTTACGGTTAAATGAAAAACTGTTTTTT. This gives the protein CASSLRLNEKLFF.

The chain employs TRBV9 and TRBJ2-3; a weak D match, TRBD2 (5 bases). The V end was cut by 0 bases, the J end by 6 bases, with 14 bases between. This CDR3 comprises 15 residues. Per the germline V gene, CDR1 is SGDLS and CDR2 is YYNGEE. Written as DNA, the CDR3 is TGTGCCAGCAGCGTAGAAAACAGCGGCCCTGATACGCAGTATTTT. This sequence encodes CASSVENSGPDTQYF.

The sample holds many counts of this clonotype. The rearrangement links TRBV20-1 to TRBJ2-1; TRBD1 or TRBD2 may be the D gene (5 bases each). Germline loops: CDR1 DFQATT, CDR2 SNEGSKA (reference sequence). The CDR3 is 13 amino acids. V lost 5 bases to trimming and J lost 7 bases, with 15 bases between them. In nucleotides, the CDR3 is TGCAGTGCTGGGGGAAGGGCCAGGAATGAGCAGTTCTTC. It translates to CSAGGRARNEQFF.

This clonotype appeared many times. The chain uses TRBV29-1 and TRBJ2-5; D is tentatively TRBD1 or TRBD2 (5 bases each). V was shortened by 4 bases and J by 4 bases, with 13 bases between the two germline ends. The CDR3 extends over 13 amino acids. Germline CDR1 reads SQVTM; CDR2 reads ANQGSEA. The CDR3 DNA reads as TGCAGCGTTGCAGGGAGAGTTTCAGAGACCCAGTACTTC. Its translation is CSVAGRVSETQYF.

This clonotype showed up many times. The CDR3 spells CSARPPGTSGLNEQFF. CDR3 in DNA: TGCAGTGCTCGGCCCCCCGGGACTAGCGGGCTGAATGAGCAGTTCTTC. The genes are TRBV20-1 and TRBJ2-1, with 12 bases that match TRBD2. The CDR3 length is 16 residues. CDR1 DFQATT and CDR2 SNEGSKA come from the germline V gene (reference sequence). V shed 5 bases, J shed 7 bases, and the junction held 12 bases outside the gene matches.

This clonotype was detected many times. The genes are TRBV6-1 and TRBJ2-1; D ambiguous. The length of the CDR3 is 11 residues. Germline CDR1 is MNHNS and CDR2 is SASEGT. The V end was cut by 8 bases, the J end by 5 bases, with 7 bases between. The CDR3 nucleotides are TGTGCCAGCCGTCAGCACAATGAGCAGTTCTTC. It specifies CASRQHNEQFF.

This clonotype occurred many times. Here the CDR3 DNA reads TGCAGTGGTGGGGACGGGTCCTACGAGCAGTACTTC. Encoded protein: CSGGDGSYEQYF. This sequence joins TRBV20-1 and TRBJ2-7, with D tentatively TRBD1 or TRBD2 (5 bases each). The CDR3 covers 12 residues. Germline assignment: CDR1 DFQATT and CDR2 SNEGSKA (reference sequence). V lost 7 bases and J lost 1, with 11 bases in between.

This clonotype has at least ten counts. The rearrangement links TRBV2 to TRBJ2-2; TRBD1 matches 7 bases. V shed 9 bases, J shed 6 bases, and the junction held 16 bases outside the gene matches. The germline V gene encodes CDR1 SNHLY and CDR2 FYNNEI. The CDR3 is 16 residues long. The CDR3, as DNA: TGTGCCAGGAGTCTCCGACAGGGAACGGGGTCCGGGGAGCTGTTTTTT. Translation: CARSLRQGTGSGELFF.

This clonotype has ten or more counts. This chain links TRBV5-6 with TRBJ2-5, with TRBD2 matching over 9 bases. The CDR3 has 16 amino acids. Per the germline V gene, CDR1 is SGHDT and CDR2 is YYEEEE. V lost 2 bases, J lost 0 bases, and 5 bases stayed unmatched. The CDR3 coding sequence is TGTGCCAGCAGCTTAAGGCGGGAGGGGTACCAAGAGACCCAGTACTTC. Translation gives CASSLRREGYQETQYF.

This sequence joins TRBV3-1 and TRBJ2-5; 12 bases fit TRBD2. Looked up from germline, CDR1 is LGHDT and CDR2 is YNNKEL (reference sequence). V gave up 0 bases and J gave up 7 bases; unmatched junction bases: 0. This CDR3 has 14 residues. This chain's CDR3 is CASSQELAGGTQYF. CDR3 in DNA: TGTGCCAGCAGCCAAGAACTAGCGGGGGGGACCCAGTACTTC.

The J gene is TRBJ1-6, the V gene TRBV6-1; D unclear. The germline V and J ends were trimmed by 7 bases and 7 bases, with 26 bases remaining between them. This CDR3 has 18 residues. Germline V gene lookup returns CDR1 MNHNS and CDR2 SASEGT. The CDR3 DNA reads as TGTGCCAGCATAGGAGATCGTCCTCACTCTGCGAAAAATTCACCCCTCCACTTT. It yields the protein CASIGDRPHSAKNSPLHF.

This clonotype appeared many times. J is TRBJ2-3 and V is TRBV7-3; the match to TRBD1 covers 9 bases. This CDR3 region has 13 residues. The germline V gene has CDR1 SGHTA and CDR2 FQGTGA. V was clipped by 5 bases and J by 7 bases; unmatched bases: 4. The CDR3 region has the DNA TGTGCCAGCAGCCTGGGGACAGGGTATACGCAGTATTTT. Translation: CASSLGTGYTQYF.